The 30 T cell receptor beta chains below were found in one sample sequenced in a study of T cells in Graves' hyperthyroidism and ophthalmopathy. TCR beta CDR3 regions were amplified from RNA transcripts. During a first-round RT-PCR of the TCR CDR3, the HTBI primer set was used. One entry per CDR3 protein, called by TCRdb with MiXCR from the multiplex PCR reads. The table has hundreds of thousands of distinct CDR3 sequences, 15% to 18% seen once. Sequenced input: blood. The receptors originated from a woman aged 18-29 years with Graves' hyperthyroidism.

The rearrangement uses TRBV7-9 and TRBJ2-3, with 8 bases fitting TRBD2. Germline lookup yields CDR1 SEHNR and CDR2 FQNEAQ (reference sequence). Unmatched junction bases numbered 10, after V lost 6 bases and J lost 5 bases. The CDR3 is 15 residues long. CDR3 sequence: CASSPKGLAGDTQYF. CDR3 nucleotide sequence: TGTGCCAGCAGTCCCAAGGGTCTAGCGGGAGATACGCAGTATTTT.

The chain combines TRBV5-5 with TRBJ1-2; the D gene is possibly TRBD1 (5 bases). The length of the CDR3 is 13 residues. Deletions cut 5 bases from V and 2 bases from J, with 10 bases between. From germline, CDR1 is SGHKS and CDR2 YYEKEE (reference sequence). The CDR3 DNA reads as TGTGCCAGCAGTTACGACAGCAACTATGGCTACACCTTC. Protein: CASSYDSNYGYTF.

This clonotype showed up many times. The V call is TRBV28, the J call TRBJ1-1, with a weak D call TRBD1 (6 bases). The V end lost 5 bases, the J end lost 1 base, and 26 bases lay between the germline ends. This CDR3 has 19 residues. CDR1 and CDR2 from the germline V gene are MDHEN and SYDVKM. Here the CDR3 reads CASSLPSATGLEANTEAFF. CDR3 bases: TGTGCCAGCAGTCTACCCTCGGCCACAGGGTTAGAGGCGAACACTGAAGCTTTCTTT.

This clonotype was observed a few times. This chain joins TRBV15 and TRBJ2-2; 8 nucleotides match TRBD2. The CDR3 runs to 17 residues. Trimming cost V 0 bases and J 1 base; bases outside gene matches: 4. The germline V gene encodes CDR1 LNHNV and CDR2 YYDKDF (reference sequence). The DNA for the CDR3 is TGTGCCACCAGCAGAGAGTATAGCGGGGTGAACACCGGGGAGCTGTTTTTT. Protein product: CATSREYSGVNTGELFF.

This clonotype was counted many times. The chain couples TRBV11-2 to TRBJ2-5; possible D gene TRBD2, 6 bases. V lost 4 bases and J 1 base, leaving 10 bases between the germline ends. This CDR3 is 14 amino acids long. Germline assignment: CDR1 SGHAT and CDR2 FQNNGV. Here the CDR3 reads CASSSRGTQETQYF. The CDR3 DNA sequence: TGTGCCAGCAGCTCCCGGGGGACCCAAGAGACCCAGTACTTC.

This clonotype turned up a few times. The V and J genes are TRBV5-1 and TRBJ2-2; the D gene could be TRBD1 or TRBD2 (5 bases each). V was clipped by 5 bases and J by 8 bases, with 13 bases between them. The V gene's germline CDR1 is SGHRS and CDR2 YFSETQ. The CDR3 is made up of 13 amino acids. The CDR3 bases are TGCGCCAGCAGTTGGGACCCGGCTGGGGAGCTGTTTTTT. Its protein product is CASSWDPAGELFF. The full variable domain, completed using reference TRBV5-1 and TRBJ2-2, is KAGVTQTPRYLIKTRGQQVTLSCSPISGHRSVSWYQQTPGQGLQFLFEYFSETQRNKGNFPGRFSGRQFSNSRSEMNVSTLELGDSALYLCASSWDPAGELFFGEGSRLTVL.

This rearrangement joins TRBV25-1 to TRBJ1-1; 9 bases align to TRBD1. Germline CDR1 reads MGHDK; CDR2 reads SYGVNS. There are 15 residues in the CDR3. Trimming cost V 1 base and J 6 bases; bases outside gene matches: 6. The CDR3 here is CASSEWGQGRAEAFF. CDR3 DNA sequence: TGTGCCAGCAGTGAATGGGGACAGGGTCGCGCTGAAGCTTTCTTT.

V gene TRBV10-2 combines with J gene TRBJ1-5; the match to TRBD1 covers 12 bases. CDR3 length: 15 amino acids. Germline V lookup: CDR1 WSHSY, CDR2 SAAADI. J lost 7 bases, V lost 2 bases, and 3 bases had no gene match. The CDR3 spells CASSEGTGGSQPQHF. The CDR3, as DNA: TGCGCCAGCAGTGAGGGGACAGGGGGCAGCCAGCCCCAGCATTTT.

With respect to this clonotype: A much larger clone lies one base from this, so it may be a read error. The rearrangement links TRBV24-1 to TRBJ2-3; weak D call: TRBD2 (6 bases). The CDR3 totals 13 residues. With 8 bases removed from V and 5 bases from J, the gap between germline ends came to 13 bases. Germline CDR1 reads KGHDR; CDR2 reads SFDVKD. The CDR3 is CATTTGAVDTQYF. The CDR3 DNA reads as TGTGCCACCACGACGGGAGCGGTAGATACGCAGTATTTT.

In this sample, this clonotype turned up many times. Written as DNA, the CDR3 is TGTGCCACCCAGGGGTCCCCGCTGCAAGAGACCCAGTACTTC. Translating it yields CATQGSPLQETQYF. The chain joins TRBV6-2 or TRBV6-3 to TRBJ2-5, with D tentatively TRBD1 (6 bases). This CDR3 has 14 residues. V dropped 10 bases and J dropped 2 bases, with 17 bases sitting between them. Germline CDR1 reads MNHEY; CDR2 reads SVGEGT.

This CDR3 is CASSQVGTAGDSTDTQYF. CDR3 sequence (DNA): TGCGCCAGCAGCCAAGTCGGGACGGCGGGGGATAGCACAGATACGCAGTATTTT. V gene TRBV4-1 combines with J gene TRBJ2-3; 7 bases align to TRBD2. Trimming removed 1 base from V and 0 bases from J; junction bases left unmatched: 10. The CDR3 is made up of 18 amino acids. Germline CDR1 MGHRA, CDR2 YSYEKL.

The table lists this clonotype with many counts. The rearrangement links TRBV5-5 to TRBJ1-6, with 7 bases that match TRBD1. This CDR3 contains 14 residues. Germline CDR1 reads SGHKS; CDR2 reads YYEKEE (reference sequence). Germline trimming cut 2 bases from V and 8 bases from J; bases unmatched to any gene: 4. In DNA, the CDR3 is TGTGCCAGCAGCTTTTGGGACAGAGATTCACCCCTCCACTTT. Protein product: CASSFWDRDSPLHF.

This clonotype was observed many times. The chain couples TRBV7-9 to TRBJ1-5; TRBD1 is a possible D gene (5 bases). CDR1 is SEHNR, CDR2 FQNEAQ, per germline (reference sequence). V lost 4 bases and J 6 bases, leaving 16 bases between the germline ends. The CDR3 contains 15 residues. The CDR3 DNA is TGTGCCAGCAGCTCCGGGGGGATGTTAAGTCAGCCCCAGCATTTT. Amino acid sequence: CASSSGGMLSQPQHF.

The sample holds one count of this clonotype. V and J are TRBV14 and TRBJ2-1; TRBD2 matches at 9 bases. The CDR3 is 16 amino acids. The ends lost 2 bases at V and 4 bases at J; junction bases unmatched: 6. CDR1 is SGHDN, CDR2 FVKESK, per germline. DNA for the CDR3: TGTGCCAGCAGCCAAAATTGGCTAGCGGGGTACAATGAGCAGTTCTTC. As protein: CASSQNWLAGYNEQFF.

On this clonotype itself: The junction shows a germline mismatch at one end, possibly a read error. The chain combines TRBV12-3 or TRBV12-4 with TRBJ2-1; unclear D gene. The CDR3 is 11 amino acids. The CDR3 here is CASSPDNEQSF. CDR3 DNA: TGTGCCAGCAGTCCCGACAATGAGCAGTCCTTC.

This clonotype was detected only a few times. The chain has TRBV20-1 and TRBJ2-1; 9 positions agree with TRBD2. The CDR3 is 19 residues long. V shed 6 bases and J 6 bases; nucleotides not matched to a gene: 24. Germline V gene sequence: CDR1 DFQATT, CDR2 SNEGSKA (reference sequence). CDR3 residues: CSAPSRLAVLTPTPNEQFF. CDR3 nucleotide sequence: TGCAGTGCCCCCTCAAGACTAGCGGTTCTCACTCCGACCCCCAATGAGCAGTTCTTC.

This clonotype was seen a handful of times. This sequence joins TRBV2 and TRBJ1-2; 7 nucleotides agree with TRBD1. The CDR3 length is 14 residues. J gave up 5 bases and V 7 bases, and 10 bases lay outside the gene matches. The germline gives CDR1 SNHLY, CDR2 FYNNEI. Here the CDR3 reads CASKKDRLKYGYTF. The CDR3 DNA is TGTGCCAGCAAAAAGGACAGGCTTAAGTATGGCTACACCTTC.

This clonotype was picked up a small number of times. J is TRBJ2-1 and V is TRBV19, with 11 bases identical to TRBD2. V lost 8 bases and J lost 3; bases outside the gene matches: 6. CDR3 size: 15 residues. From germline, CDR1 is LNHDA and CDR2 SQIVND (reference sequence). In DNA, the CDR3 is TGTGCCAGTGGACCGACTAGCGGGGTCTACAATGAGCAGTTCTTC. As protein: CASGPTSGVYNEQFF.

J is TRBJ1-1 and V is TRBV19, with 11 bases aligning to TRBD1. Germline trimming cut 5 bases from V and 3 bases from J; bases unmatched to any gene: 2. The CDR3 is 14 amino acids. CDR1 and CDR2 (germline): LNHDA, SQIVND (reference sequence). CDR3 region: CASSLDRGHTEAFF. CDR3 nucleotides: TGTGCCAGTAGTTTGGACAGGGGGCACACTGAAGCTTTCTTT.

This clonotype was seen ten or more times. The rearrangement uses TRBV7-2 and TRBJ2-7; perhaps TRBD2 as D (5 bases). The V gene's germline CDR1 is SGHTA and CDR2 FQGNSA. With 1 base removed from V and 3 bases from J, the gap between germline ends came to 13 bases. The CDR3 sequence is 15 residues long. CDR3 amino acids: CASSLGLIPIYEQYF. The CDR3 DNA reads as TGTGCCAGCAGCTTAGGACTAATTCCCATCTACGAGCAGTACTTC. Looking up the rest from reference TRBV7-2 and TRBJ2-7 gives the full variable domain: GAGVSQSPSNKVTEKGKDVELRCDPISGHTALYWYRQSLGQGLEFLIYFQGNSAPDKSGLPSDRFSAERTGGSVSTLTIQRTQQEDSAVYLCASSLGLIPIYEQYFGPGTRLTVT.

Many counts were recorded for this clonotype. V and J are TRBV7-8 and TRBJ2-1; 8 nucleotides line up with TRBD2. The J segment lost 4 bases and the V segment lost 4 bases, leaving 12 bases of the junction unmatched. The V gene's germline CDR1 is SGHVS and CDR2 FQNEAQ. This CDR3 has 17 residues. The chain's CDR3 is CASSSKGWRGDYNEQFF. The CDR3 DNA sequence: TGTGCCAGCAGCTCCAAAGGGTGGCGGGGGGATTACAATGAGCAGTTCTTC. The full variable domain, rest sourced from reference TRBV7-8 and TRBJ2-1, is GAGVSQSPRYKVAKRGQDVALRCDPISGHVSLFWYQQALGQGPEFLTYFQNEAQLDKSGLPSDRFFAERPEGSVSTLKIQRTQQEDSAVYLCASSSKGWRGDYNEQFFGPGTRLTVL.

This clonotype occurred many times. The rearrangement uses TRBV5-1 and TRBJ2-1; D is possibly TRBD1 (6 bases). This CDR3 is built from 14 residues. V shed 0 bases and J shed 9 bases, with 13 bases lying between them. In germline, CDR1 is SGHRS, CDR2 YFSETQ. CDR3 nucleotides: TGCGCCAGCAGCTTGGAACCAGGGGCAGGTGAGCAGTTCTTC. Translation: CASSLEPGAGEQFF. Looking up the rest from reference TRBV5-1 and TRBJ2-1 gives the full variable domain: KAGVTQTPRYLIKTRGQQVTLSCSPISGHRSVSWYQQTPGQGLQFLFEYFSETQRNKGNFPGRFSGRQFSNSRSEMNVSTLELGDSALYLCASSLEPGAGEQFFGPGTRLTVL.

The rearrangement links TRBV6-2 or TRBV6-3 to TRBJ2-2, with D maybe TRBD2 (5 bases). The V gene's germline CDR1 is MNHEY and CDR2 SVGEGT. V shed 7 bases and J shed 0 bases, with 12 bases lying between them. The CDR3 spans 15 residues. In nucleotides, the CDR3 is TGTGCCAGCACCCCGGACTGGACGAACACCGGGGAGCTGTTTTTT. Amino acid sequence: CASTPDWTNTGELFF.

The chain uses TRBV19 and TRBJ2-1; the match to TRBD2 covers 13 bases. The CDR3 contains 17 residues. V gave up 4 bases and J gave up 6 bases; unmatched junction bases: 9. The germline gives CDR1 LNHDA, CDR2 SQIVND (reference sequence). The CDR3 region is CASSKTPRTSGSNEQFF. The DNA for the CDR3 is TGTGCCAGTAGTAAGACCCCTCGGACTAGCGGGAGCAATGAGCAGTTCTTC.

In its sample, this clonotype was seen many times. V usage is TRBV13 and J usage is TRBJ2-7, with a possible D match to TRBD2 (6 bases). V lost 3 bases and J 5 bases, leaving 29 bases between the germline ends. The V gene's germline CDR1 is PRHDT and CDR2 FYEKMQ (reference sequence). This CDR3 comprises 19 residues. This CDR3 is CASSLEGVSNPLVVHEQYF. The CDR3 bases are TGTGCCAGCAGCTTGGAGGGCGTAAGTAATCCGTTGGTGGTCCACGAGCAGTACTTC.

A few counts support this clonotype. This chain connects TRBV19 to TRBJ2-2, with 12 bases lining up with TRBD2. This CDR3 has 16 amino acids. Germline lookup yields CDR1 LNHDA and CDR2 SQIVND (reference sequence). V lost 3 bases and J lost 3; bases outside the gene matches: 2. As DNA, the CDR3 is TGTGCCAGTAGTATGACTAGCGGGAGTTACACCGGGGAGCTGTTTTTT. It translates to CASSMTSGSYTGELFF.

This chain joins TRBV5-1 and TRBJ1-2, with 11 bases fitting TRBD1. The ends lost 4 bases at V and 2 bases at J; junction bases unmatched: 7. The germline gives CDR1 SGHRS, CDR2 YFSETQ. The CDR3 totals 16 residues. The CDR3 sequence is CASSQDRDRGNYGYTF. In DNA, the CDR3 is TGCGCCAGCAGCCAAGACCGGGACAGGGGGAACTATGGCTACACCTTC. Complete variable domain (other parts from reference TRBV5-1 and TRBJ1-2): KAGVTQTPRYLIKTRGQQVTLSCSPISGHRSVSWYQQTPGQGLQFLFEYFSETQRNKGNFPGRFSGRQFSNSRSEMNVSTLELGDSALYLCASSQDRDRGNYGYTFGSGTRLTVV.

CDR3 nucleotide sequence: TGTGCCACAAAGGAAGGCAGTATGGAGACCCAGTACTTC. It is translated as CATKEGSMETQYF. This chain connects TRBV15 to TRBJ2-5, with unresolved D. Germline loops: CDR1 LNHNV, CDR2 YYDKDF (reference sequence). CDR3 length: 13 amino acids. The V and J ends lost 9 bases and 5 bases respectively, with 16 bases between them.

This clonotype has ten or more counts. The rearrangement uses TRBV28 and TRBJ1-1; 8 bases agree with TRBD1. The CDR3 length is 13 residues. CDR1 is MDHEN, CDR2 SYDVKM, per germline. J was trimmed by 7 bases and V by 3 bases; bases with no gene match: 4. CDR3 sequence reads: CASSFQGAVEAFF. The CDR3 DNA follows: TGTGCCAGCAGTTTTCAGGGGGCCGTTGAAGCTTTCTTT.

The sample holds many counts of this clonotype. V is TRBV28 and J is TRBJ2-7; 8 nucleotides line up with TRBD1. Per the germline V gene, CDR1 is MDHEN and CDR2 is SYDVKM. The CDR3 runs to 18 residues. The ends lost 3 bases at V and 5 bases at J; junction bases unmatched: 18. The CDR3 bases are TGTGCCAGCAGTTTGAGATACAGGGGGTCTGGAACGTATGACGAGCAGTACTTC. It is translated as CASSLRYRGSGTYDEQYF.